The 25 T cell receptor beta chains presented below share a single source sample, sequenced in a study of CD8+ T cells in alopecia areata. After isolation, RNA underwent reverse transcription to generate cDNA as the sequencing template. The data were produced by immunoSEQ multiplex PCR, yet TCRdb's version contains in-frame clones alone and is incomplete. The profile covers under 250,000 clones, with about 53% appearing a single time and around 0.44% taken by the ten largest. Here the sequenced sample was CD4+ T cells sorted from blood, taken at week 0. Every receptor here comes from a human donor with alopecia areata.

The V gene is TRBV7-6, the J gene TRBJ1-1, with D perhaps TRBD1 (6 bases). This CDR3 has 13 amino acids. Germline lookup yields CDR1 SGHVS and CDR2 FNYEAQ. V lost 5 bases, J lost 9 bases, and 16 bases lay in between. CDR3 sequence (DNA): TGTGCCAGCAGCCTCTTCCACGGACAGCAAGCTTTCTTT. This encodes CASSLFHGQQAFF.

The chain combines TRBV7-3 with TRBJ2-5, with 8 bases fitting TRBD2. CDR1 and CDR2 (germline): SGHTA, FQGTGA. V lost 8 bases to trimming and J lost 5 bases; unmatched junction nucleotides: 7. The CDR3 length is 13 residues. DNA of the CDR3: TGTGCCAGCTCAGAGACTAGCGCCGAGACCCAGTACTTC. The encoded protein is CASSETSAETQYF.

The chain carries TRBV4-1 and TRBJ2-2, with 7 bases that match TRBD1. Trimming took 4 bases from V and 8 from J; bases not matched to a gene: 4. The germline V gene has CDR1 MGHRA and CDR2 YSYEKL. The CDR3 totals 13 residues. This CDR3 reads CASSPGGAGELFF. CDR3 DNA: TGCGCCAGCAGCCCAGGGGGAGCGGGGGAGCTGTTTTTT.

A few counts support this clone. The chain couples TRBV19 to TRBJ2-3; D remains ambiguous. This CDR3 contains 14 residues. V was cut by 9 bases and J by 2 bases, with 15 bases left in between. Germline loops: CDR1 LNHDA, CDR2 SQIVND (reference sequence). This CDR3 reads CASADRGATDTQYF. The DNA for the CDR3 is TGTGCCAGCGCGGATAGAGGAGCCACAGATACGCAGTATTTT.

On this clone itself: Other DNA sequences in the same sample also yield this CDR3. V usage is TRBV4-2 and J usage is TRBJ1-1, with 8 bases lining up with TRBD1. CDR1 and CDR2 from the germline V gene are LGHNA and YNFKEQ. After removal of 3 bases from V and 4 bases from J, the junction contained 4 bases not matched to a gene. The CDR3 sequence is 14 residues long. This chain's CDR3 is CASSHPGQGTEAFF. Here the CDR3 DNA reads TGTGCCAGCAGCCACCCTGGACAGGGCACTGAAGCTTTCTTT.

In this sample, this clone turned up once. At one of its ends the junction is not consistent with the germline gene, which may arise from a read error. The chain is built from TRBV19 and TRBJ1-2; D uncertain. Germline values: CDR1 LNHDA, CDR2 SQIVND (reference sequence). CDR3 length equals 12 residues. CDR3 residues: CASRSDTYGYTF. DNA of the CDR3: TGTGCCAGTCGCTCCGATACGTATGGTTACACCTTC.

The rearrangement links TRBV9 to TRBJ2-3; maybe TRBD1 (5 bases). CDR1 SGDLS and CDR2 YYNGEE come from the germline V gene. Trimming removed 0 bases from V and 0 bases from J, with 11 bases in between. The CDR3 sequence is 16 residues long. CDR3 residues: CASSVASTASTDTQYF. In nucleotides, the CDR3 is TGTGCCAGCAGCGTAGCCTCGACAGCGAGCACAGATACGCAGTATTTT.

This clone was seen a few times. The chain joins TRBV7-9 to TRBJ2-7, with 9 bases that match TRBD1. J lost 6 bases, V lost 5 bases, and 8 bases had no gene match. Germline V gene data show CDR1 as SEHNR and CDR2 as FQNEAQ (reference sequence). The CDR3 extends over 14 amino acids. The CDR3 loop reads CASSRSGQGGEQYF. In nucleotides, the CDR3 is TGTGCCAGCAGCCGATCGGGACAGGGAGGCGAGCAGTACTTC. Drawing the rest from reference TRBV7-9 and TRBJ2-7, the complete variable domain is DTGVSQNPRHKITKRGQNVTFRCDPISEHNRLYWYRQTLGQGPEFLTYFQNEAQLEKSRLLSDRFSAERPKGSFSTLEIQRTEQGDSAMYLCASSRSGQGGEQYFGPGTRLTVT.

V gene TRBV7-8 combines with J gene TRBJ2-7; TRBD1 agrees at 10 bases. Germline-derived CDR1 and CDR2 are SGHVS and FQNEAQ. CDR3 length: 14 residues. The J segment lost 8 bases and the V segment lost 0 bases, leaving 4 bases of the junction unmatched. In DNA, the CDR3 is TGTGCCAGCAGCTTAGCGGGGACAGGGGACAAGCAGTACTTC. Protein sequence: CASSLAGTGDKQYF.

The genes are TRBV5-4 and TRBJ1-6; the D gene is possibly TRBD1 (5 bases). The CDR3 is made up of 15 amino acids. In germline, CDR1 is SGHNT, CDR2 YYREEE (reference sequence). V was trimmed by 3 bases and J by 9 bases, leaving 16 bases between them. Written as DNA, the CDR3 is TGTGCCAGCAGCTACACGTTTAATGGGGGTTCACCCCTCCACTTT. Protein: CASSYTFNGGSPLHF.

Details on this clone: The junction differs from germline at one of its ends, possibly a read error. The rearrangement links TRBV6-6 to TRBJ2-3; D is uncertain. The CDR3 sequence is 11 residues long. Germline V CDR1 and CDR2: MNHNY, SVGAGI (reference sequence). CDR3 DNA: TGTGCCATCAGTGAAAGGGATACGCAGTATTTT. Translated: CAISERDTQYF.

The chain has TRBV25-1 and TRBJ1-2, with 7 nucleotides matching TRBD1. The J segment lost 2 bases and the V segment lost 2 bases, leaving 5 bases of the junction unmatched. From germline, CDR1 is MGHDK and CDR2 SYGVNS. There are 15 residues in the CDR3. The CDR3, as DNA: TGTGCCAGCAGTGAAAAGGGGGCAGGCAACTATGGCTACACCTTC. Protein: CASSEKGAGNYGYTF.

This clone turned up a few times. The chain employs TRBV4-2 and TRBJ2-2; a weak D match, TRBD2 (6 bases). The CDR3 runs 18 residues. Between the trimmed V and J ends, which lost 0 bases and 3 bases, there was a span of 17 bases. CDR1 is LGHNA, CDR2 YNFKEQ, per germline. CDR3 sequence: CASSQESSGRGDTGELFF. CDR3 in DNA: TGTGCCAGCAGCCAAGAAAGCAGCGGTCGCGGGGACACCGGGGAGCTGTTTTTT.

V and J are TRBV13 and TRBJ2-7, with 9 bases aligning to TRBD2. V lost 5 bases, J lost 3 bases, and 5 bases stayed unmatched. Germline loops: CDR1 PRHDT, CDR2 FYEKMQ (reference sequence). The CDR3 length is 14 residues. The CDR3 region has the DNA TGTGCCAGCAGCCCTTGGACTAGCGACTACGAGCAGTACTTC. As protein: CASSPWTSDYEQYF.

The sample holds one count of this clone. The CDR3 DNA reads as TGTGCCACCAGCAGAGATAGCATTCTGGCAGGGGGCTTCGGTGAGACCCAGTACTTC. Its translation is CATSRDSILAGGFGETQYF. The chain carries TRBV15 and TRBJ2-5, with 8 bases identical to TRBD1. Germline V lookup: CDR1 LNHNV, CDR2 YYDKDF (reference sequence). V was clipped by 0 bases and J by 5 bases; unmatched bases: 17. The CDR3 extends over 19 amino acids. The complete variable domain, with remaining parts taken from reference TRBV15 and TRBJ2-5, reads DAMVIQNPRYQVTQFGKPVTLSCSQTLNHNVMYWYQQKSSQAPKLLFHYYDKDFNNEADTPDNFQSRRPNTSFCFLDIRSPGLGDTAMYLCATSRDSILAGGFGETQYFGPGTRLLVL.

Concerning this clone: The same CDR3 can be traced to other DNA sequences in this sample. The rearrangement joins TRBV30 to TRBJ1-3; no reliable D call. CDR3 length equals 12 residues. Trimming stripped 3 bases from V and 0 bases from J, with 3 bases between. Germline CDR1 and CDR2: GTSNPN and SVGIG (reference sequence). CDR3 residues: CAWSASGNTIYF. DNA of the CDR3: TGTGCCTGGAGCGCCTCTGGAAACACCATATATTTT.

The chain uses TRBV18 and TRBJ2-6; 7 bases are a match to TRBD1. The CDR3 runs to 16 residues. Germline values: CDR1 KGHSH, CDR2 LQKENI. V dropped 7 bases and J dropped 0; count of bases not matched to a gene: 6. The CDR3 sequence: CASLEDRSSGANVLTF. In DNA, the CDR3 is TGTGCCAGCTTGGAGGACAGGTCCTCTGGGGCCAACGTCCTGACTTTC.

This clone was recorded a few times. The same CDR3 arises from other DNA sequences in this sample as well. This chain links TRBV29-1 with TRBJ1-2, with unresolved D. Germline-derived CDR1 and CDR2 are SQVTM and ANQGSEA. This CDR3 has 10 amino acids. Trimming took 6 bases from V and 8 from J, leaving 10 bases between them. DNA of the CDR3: TGCAGCGTGGACTCTTACGGCTACACCTTC. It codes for CSVDSYGYTF.

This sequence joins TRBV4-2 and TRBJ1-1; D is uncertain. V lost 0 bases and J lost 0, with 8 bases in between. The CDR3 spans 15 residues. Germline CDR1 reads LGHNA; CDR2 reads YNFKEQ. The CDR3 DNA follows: TGTGCCAGCAGCCAAGATCGAGGAGTGAACACTGAAGCTTTCTTT. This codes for CASSQDRGVNTEAFF.

The CDR3 DNA is TGTGCCAGCAGCTTGGGTTCCAGCACAGATACGCAGTATTTT. Translating it yields CASSLGSSTDTQYF. The genes are TRBV5-4 and TRBJ2-3; no definite D call. The CDR3 consists of 14 residues. V dropped 0 bases and J dropped 0 bases, with 5 bases sitting between them. Germline lookup yields CDR1 SGHNT and CDR2 YYREEE (reference sequence).

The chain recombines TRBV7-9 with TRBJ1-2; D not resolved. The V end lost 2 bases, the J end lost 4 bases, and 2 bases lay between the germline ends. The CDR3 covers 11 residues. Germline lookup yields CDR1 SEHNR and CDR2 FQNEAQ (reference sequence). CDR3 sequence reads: CASSLIYGYTF. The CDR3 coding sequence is TGTGCCAGCAGCTTAATCTATGGCTACACCTTC.

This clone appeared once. CDR3 sequence reads: CASSLPYRDRDNIQYF. For the CDR3, the DNA is TGTGCCAGCAGCTTACCCTACCGGGACAGGGATAACATTCAGTACTTC. The chain has TRBV11-2 and TRBJ2-4; 9 bases fit TRBD1. The ends lost 2 bases at V and 7 bases at J; junction bases unmatched: 9. The CDR3 runs to 16 residues. CDR1 and CDR2 (germline): SGHAT, FQNNGV.

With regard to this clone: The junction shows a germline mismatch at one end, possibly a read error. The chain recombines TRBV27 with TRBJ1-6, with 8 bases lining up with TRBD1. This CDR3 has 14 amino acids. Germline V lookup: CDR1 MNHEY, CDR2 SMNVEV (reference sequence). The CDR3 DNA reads TGTGCCAGCAGTCTATCGCACAGGGGGTCACCCCTCCACTTT. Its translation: CASSLSHRGSPLHF.

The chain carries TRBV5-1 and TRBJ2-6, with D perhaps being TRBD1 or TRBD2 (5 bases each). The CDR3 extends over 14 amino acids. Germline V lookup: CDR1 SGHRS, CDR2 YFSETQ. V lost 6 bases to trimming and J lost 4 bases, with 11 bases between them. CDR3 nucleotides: TGCGCCAGCAAAGCAGGGACCGGGGCCAACGTCCTGACTTTC. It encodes CASKAGTGANVLTF.

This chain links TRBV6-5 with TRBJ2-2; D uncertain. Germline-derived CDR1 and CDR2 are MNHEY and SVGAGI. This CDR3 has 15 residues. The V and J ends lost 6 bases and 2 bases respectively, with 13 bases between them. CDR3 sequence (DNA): TGTGCCAGCAGCCCCGGGCAGGTTAACACCGGGGAGCTGTTTTTT. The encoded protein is CASSPGQVNTGELFF.